One T cell receptor (beta chain) is described in this entry. The target antigen is unknown. PCR was performed a second time for about 6 to 12 cycles using a sample-barcoded 5' primer and a J-beta primer mix. TCRdb processed the 5' RACE reads anew with MiXCR; each CDR3 protein has one entry. The sample lists around 500,000 distinct CDR3 sequences, 27% seen once, with approximately 3.6% in the top ten. This CDR3 is 14 amino acids long. Germline lookup yields CDR1 SGHKS and CDR2 YYEKEE (reference sequence). V gave up 0 bases and J gave up 3 bases; unmatched junction bases: 1. These data are taken from a study of blood T cells in healthy people across ages. Regarding the study as a whole: A strong correlation was found between TCR beta diversity and the percentage of naive T cells. Per-million-T-cell TCR beta diversity fell roughly linearly with age.

This sample also belongs to another study, concerning T cells of mothers and their children. From that study: For unrelated pairs as for related ones, thymic selection shapes TCR recombination output similarly. Researchers found no T cell clones that were persistent and microchimeric.

The chain has TRBV5-5 and TRBJ2-7; 9 bases are shared with TRBD2. Sequencing used blood. This clonotype was sampled from a boy between 2 and 10 years old in good health. For the CDR3, the DNA is TGTGCCAGCAGCTTGGTTAGCGGGGGCTACGAGCAGTACTTC. It encodes CASSLVSGGYEQYF.